This TCR beta chain is from a study of monozygotic twins with inflammatory bowel disease. Reanalyzing the 5' RACE reads, TCRdb keeps one entry per CDR3 protein, without DNA. The sample holds approximately 400,000 distinct CDR3 sequences. CDR1 is SGHVS and CDR2 is FNYEAQ in the germline V gene. This CDR3 has 13 residues. This sequence joins TRBV7-6 and TRBJ1-2. Sequenced sample: blood. The source of this sequence is a human donor with ulcerative colitis or Crohn's disease, or a healthy co-twin of an affected twin (not recorded which). The CDR3 sequence: CASSPTRRDGYTF. Full variable domain (outside the CDR3, taken from reference TRBV7-6 and TRBJ1-2): GAGVSQSPRYKVTKRGQDVALRCDPISGHVSLYWYRQALGQGPEFLTYFNYEAQQDKSGLPNDRFSAERPEGSISTLTIQRTEQRDSAMYRCASSPTRRDGYTFGSGTRLTVV.